The clone carrying this T cell receptor beta chain was detected ten times or more. One end of the junction is discordant with germline, which a read error may explain. The germline V gene has CDR1 SGHRS and CDR2 YFSETQ. This CDR3 comprises 13 residues. Each CDR3 protein is one row after TCRdb ran MiXCR on the RT-PCR reads. This table holds about 700,000 distinct CDR3 sequences, 11% to 15% found once. The sequencing input was memory CD4+ T cells from blood. The receptor comes from a female donor in good health, serving as a healthy control. The chain has TRBV5-1 and TRBJ1-5; perhaps TRBD1 as D (5 bases). CDR3 sequence (DNA): TGTGCCAGCAGCAGGGATAGCAATCAGCCCCAGCATTTT. Translating it yields CASSRDSNQPQHF.